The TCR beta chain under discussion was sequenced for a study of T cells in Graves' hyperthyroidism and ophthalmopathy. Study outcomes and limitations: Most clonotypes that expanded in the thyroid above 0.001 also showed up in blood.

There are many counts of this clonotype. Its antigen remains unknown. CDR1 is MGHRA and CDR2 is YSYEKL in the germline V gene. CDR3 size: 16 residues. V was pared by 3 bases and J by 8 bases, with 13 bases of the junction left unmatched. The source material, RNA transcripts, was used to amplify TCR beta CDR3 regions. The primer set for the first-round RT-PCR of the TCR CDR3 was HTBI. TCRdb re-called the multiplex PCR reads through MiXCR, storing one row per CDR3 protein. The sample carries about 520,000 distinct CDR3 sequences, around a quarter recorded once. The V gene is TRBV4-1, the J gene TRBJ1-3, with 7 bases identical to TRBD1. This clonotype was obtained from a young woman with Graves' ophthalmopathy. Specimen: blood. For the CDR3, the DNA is TGCGCCAGCAGCCATTTCGAGGGACAGCCTGTGGACACCATATATTTT. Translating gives CASSHFEGQPVDTIYF.